The 29 T cell receptor beta chains below come from one sample, sequenced in a study of cytomegalovirus exposure and HLA in healthy donors. 13 Jbeta primers and 60 Vbeta primers were used for the PCR. TCRdb's table, derived via immunoSEQ multiplex PCR, lists solely in-frame clones and lacks some. The sample has about 170,000 clones, around 85% seen once; the top ten hold 1%. The sequenced sample was PBMCs. The receptors were sampled from a boy under 10 years old in good health and CMV-seronegative.

V and J are TRBV13 and TRBJ2-5; a possible D gene is TRBD1 (6 bases). Germline-derived CDR1 and CDR2 are PRHDT and FYEKMQ (reference sequence). Trimming removed 4 bases from V and 5 bases from J, with 14 bases in between. This CDR3 is built from 14 residues. In DNA, the CDR3 is TGTGCCAGCAGCTCACGGGACAAATCGGAGACCCAGTACTTC. Translating it yields CASSSRDKSETQYF.

V gene TRBV27 combines with J gene TRBJ1-1; the D gene is possibly TRBD1 (6 bases). Looked up from germline, CDR1 is MNHEY and CDR2 is SMNVEV (reference sequence). Between the trimmed V and J ends, which lost 2 bases and 3 bases, there was a span of 19 bases. The CDR3 length is 17 residues. This chain's CDR3 is CASSLRARGKEDTEAFF. The CDR3 DNA is TGTGCCAGCAGTTTAAGGGCTAGGGGGAAAGAGGACACTGAAGCTTTCTTT.

The chain is built from TRBV6-1 and TRBJ1-2; D gene ambiguous. The CDR3 is made up of 15 amino acids. Trimming left V 5 bases short and J 0 bases short, with 13 bases between. Germline-derived CDR1 and CDR2 are MNHNS and SASEGT. CDR3 sequence: CASSWQAVPNYGYTF. The CDR3 DNA is TGTGCCAGCAGTTGGCAGGCCGTACCTAACTATGGCTACACCTTC.

The chain joins TRBV6-1 to TRBJ2-7, with D perhaps TRBD1 (6 bases). Trimming removed 3 bases at V and 2 bases at J, with 23 bases between. Germline V gene data show CDR1 as MNHNS and CDR2 as SASEGT. There are 18 residues in the CDR3. The CDR3 bases are TGTGCCAGCAGTGATGATCGAGGGGGACATTACTACACCTACGAGCAGTACTTC. Translating it yields CASSDDRGGHYYTYEQYF.

The rearrangement uses TRBV5-6 and TRBJ1-5; D may be TRBD1 (5 bases). Germline V gene sequence: CDR1 SGHDT, CDR2 YYEEEE. Trimming shortened V by 0 bases and J by 7 bases, and 8 bases separated the two germline ends. The CDR3 spans 13 residues. This chain's CDR3 is CASSLAGGQPQHF. The CDR3 region has the DNA TGTGCCAGCAGCTTGGCGGGGGGGCAGCCCCAGCATTTT.

The chain is built from TRBV6-1 and TRBJ1-3; tentatively, D is TRBD1 (5 bases). V was cut by 3 bases and J by 9 bases, with 15 bases left in between. The CDR3 extends over 14 amino acids. Germline CDR1 reads MNHNS; CDR2 reads SASEGT. Written as DNA, the CDR3 is TGTGCCAGCAGTGAGGGGCCCAGGCAAAGCACCATATATTTT. Translating gives CASSEGPRQSTIYF.

The chain is built from TRBV5-1 and TRBJ1-5; D is possibly TRBD1 (6 bases). The germline V and J ends were trimmed by 5 bases and 1 base, with 13 bases remaining between them. Germline CDR1 and CDR2: SGHRS and YFSETQ. The CDR3 covers 15 residues. The CDR3 loop reads CASRIGGASNQPQHF. The CDR3 region has the DNA TGCGCCAGCAGAATTGGGGGGGCGAGCAATCAGCCCCAGCATTTT.

The J gene is TRBJ1-5, the V gene TRBV28, with no clear D. The CDR3 totals 18 residues. Deletions cut 3 bases from V and 3 bases from J, with 21 bases between. The V gene's germline CDR1 is MDHEN and CDR2 SYDVKM. This CDR3 is CASSLNPMGAGVNQPQHF. CDR3 DNA sequence: TGTGCCAGCAGTTTGAATCCCATGGGAGCAGGCGTCAATCAGCCCCAGCATTTT.

This sequence joins TRBV28 and TRBJ1-2, with 7 bases identical to TRBD1. V gave up 5 bases and J gave up 2 bases; unmatched junction bases: 2. The CDR3 length is 13 residues. CDR1 is MDHEN, CDR2 SYDVKM, per germline. The CDR3 DNA sequence: TGTGCCAGCAGTGTCAGGGGGAACTATGGCTACACCTTC. It encodes CASSVRGNYGYTF.

The chain uses TRBV5-5 and TRBJ1-6; 9 bases agree with TRBD1. This CDR3 spans 16 amino acids. The V gene's germline CDR1 is SGHKS and CDR2 YYEKEE (reference sequence). The V and J ends lost 1 base and 3 bases, in that order; junction bases with no gene match: 2. DNA for the CDR3: TGTGCCAGCAGCTTGTCGGGACAGGGCTATAATTCACCCCTCCACTTT. Protein sequence: CASSLSGQGYNSPLHF.

The sample holds a few counts of this clone. The same CDR3 arises from other DNA sequences in this sample as well. V gene TRBV19 combines with J gene TRBJ2-2, with TRBD2 matching over 13 bases. Germline V gene lookup returns CDR1 LNHDA and CDR2 SQIVND (reference sequence). The V gene end was trimmed by 10 bases and the J gene end by 2 bases; junction bases not matched to a gene: 22. There are 21 residues in the CDR3. DNA of the CDR3: TGTGCCACTCCCTTGGGGGTGACTAGCGGGAGGACCATCCGCAACACCGGGGAGCTGTTTTTT. The encoded protein is CATPLGVTSGRTIRNTGELFF.

This chain connects TRBV6-6 to TRBJ2-5; TRBD1 might be the D (5 bases). The CDR3 spans 13 residues. The germline V gene has CDR1 MNHNY and CDR2 SVGAGI (reference sequence). V lost 5 bases and J lost 5, with 12 bases in between. The CDR3: CASSATGSETQYF. CDR3 DNA sequence: TGTGCCAGCAGTGCCACAGGCTCGGAGACCCAGTACTTC.

This rearrangement joins TRBV7-9 to TRBJ1-6, with D unresolved. The germline V gene has CDR1 SEHNR and CDR2 FQNEAQ (reference sequence). V was trimmed by 4 bases and J by 7 bases, leaving 11 bases between them. The CDR3 is made up of 14 amino acids. This CDR3 reads CASSSRDSNSPLHF. In nucleotides, the CDR3 is TGTGCCAGCAGCTCGCGGGATTCCAATTCACCCCTCCACTTT.

V and J are TRBV6-1 and TRBJ1-1; D is unclear. Germline values: CDR1 MNHNS, CDR2 SASEGT. This CDR3 has 12 residues. V lost 5 bases and J lost 3, with 7 bases in between. CDR3 protein: CASSQRYTEAFF. For the CDR3, the DNA is TGTGCCAGCAGTCAGCGGTACACTGAAGCTTTCTTT.

This clone came up a few times. V is TRBV6-1 and J is TRBJ1-1; a possible D gene is TRBD1 (6 bases). V was cut by 5 bases and J by 4 bases, with 17 bases left in between. This CDR3 region has 15 residues. CDR1 and CDR2 (germline): MNHNS, SASEGT. As DNA, the CDR3 is TGTGCCAGCAGTTCCCCCCGGGGGGCAGGCACTGAAGCTTTCTTT. It codes for CASSSPRGAGTEAFF.

This clone has just one count. The chain combines TRBV11-2 with TRBJ2-1; 10 bases are a match to TRBD2. Germline V gene lookup returns CDR1 SGHAT and CDR2 FQNNGV. The CDR3 consists of 19 residues. The V gene end was trimmed by 2 bases and the J gene end by 5 bases; junction bases not matched to a gene: 15. For the CDR3, the DNA is TGTGCCAGCAGCTTAAGGGGTACTAGCGGGGTCCTAGGGAACAATGAGCAGTTCTTC. Encoded protein: CASSLRGTSGVLGNNEQFF.

This chain links TRBV6-1 with TRBJ2-1, with TRBD2 identical over 10 bases. The junction had 9 bases not matched to a gene; V was cut back by 9 bases and J by 7 bases. CDR3 size: 14 residues. Germline assignment: CDR1 MNHNS and CDR2 SASEGT. DNA for the CDR3: TGTGCCAGTTCTCGCAGCGGGGGGGCAAATGAGCAGTTCTTC. Translation gives CASSRSGGANEQFF.

This chain joins TRBV5-1 and TRBJ2-5; 12 nucleotides align to TRBD2. Germline V gives CDR1 SGHRS, CDR2 YFSETQ. With 1 base clipped from V and 2 bases from J, the junction kept 6 bases outside the gene matches. The CDR3 loop spans 17 amino acids. The CDR3 sequence is CASSLPLAGGTQETQYF. CDR3 in DNA: TGCGCCAGCAGCTTGCCACTAGCGGGGGGAACTCAAGAGACCCAGTACTTC.

The chain is built from TRBV5-1 and TRBJ2-7, with TRBD1 matching 7 bases. Trimming removed 5 bases from V and 5 bases from J; junction bases left unmatched: 10. The CDR3 covers 14 residues. The V gene's germline CDR1 is SGHRS and CDR2 YFSETQ. CDR3: CASRGVGGSDEQYF. The CDR3 coding sequence is TGCGCCAGCAGGGGAGTAGGGGGCTCGGACGAGCAGTACTTC. Full variable domain (outside the CDR3, taken from reference TRBV5-1 and TRBJ2-7): KAGVTQTPRYLIKTRGQQVTLSCSPISGHRSVSWYQQTPGQGLQFLFEYFSETQRNKGNFPGRFSGRQFSNSRSEMNVSTLELGDSALYLCASRGVGGSDEQYFGPGTRLTVT.

The chain couples TRBV6-5 to TRBJ2-2; 8 bases are shared with TRBD1. This CDR3 is built from 14 residues. Germline CDR1 and CDR2: MNHEY and SVGAGI. The V segment lost 7 bases and the J segment 5 bases; nucleotides outside the gene matches: 6. The chain's CDR3 is CASKPGQVTGELFF. The CDR3 coding sequence is TGTGCCAGCAAACCGGGACAGGTTACCGGGGAGCTGTTTTTT.

J is TRBJ2-3 and V is TRBV28; D is unclear. This CDR3 contains 13 residues. The germline CDR1 and CDR2 sequences are MDHEN and SYDVKM. With 7 bases removed from V and 4 bases from J, the gap between germline ends came to 12 bases. The CDR3 sequence is CASTLSPPDTQYF. In nucleotides, the CDR3 is TGTGCCAGCACCCTCTCCCCCCCAGATACGCAGTATTTT.

V is TRBV5-1 and J is TRBJ2-3; 11 nucleotides agree with TRBD2. This CDR3 contains 16 residues. CDR1 and CDR2 from the germline V gene are SGHRS and YFSETQ. After removal of 2 bases from V and 4 bases from J, the junction contained 6 bases not matched to a gene. The DNA of the CDR3 is TGCGCCAGCAGCTTCCCACTAGCGGGAGTGTCAGATACGCAGTATTTT. Translation: CASSFPLAGVSDTQYF.

The chain employs TRBV5-6 and TRBJ2-1; no clear D. Germline values: CDR1 SGHDT, CDR2 YYEEEE. V lost 0 bases, J lost 6 bases, and 7 bases lay in between. This CDR3 region has 13 residues. CDR3 DNA sequence: TGTGCCAGCAGCTTGGACTTTCCCAATGAGCAGTTCTTC. Amino acid sequence: CASSLDFPNEQFF.

V usage is TRBV5-6 and J usage is TRBJ2-7, with 7 nucleotides matching TRBD1. Germline V CDR1 and CDR2: SGHDT, YYEEEE. The trim removed 2 bases at V and 2 bases at J, leaving 10 bases unmatched. The CDR3 runs to 16 residues. This chain's CDR3 is CASSFLLTGSPYEQYF. CDR3 nucleotide sequence: TGTGCCAGCAGCTTCTTACTGACAGGGAGTCCCTACGAGCAGTACTTC.

V usage is TRBV2 and J usage is TRBJ2-3; 7 bases agree with TRBD2. CDR3 length equals 14 residues. V shed 4 bases, J shed 3 bases, and the junction held 4 bases outside the gene matches. Germline CDR1 and CDR2: SNHLY and FYNNEI. This CDR3 reads CASSGGSGTDTQYF. CDR3 bases: TGTGCCAGCAGTGGCGGGAGCGGGACAGATACGCAGTATTTT.

V usage is TRBV27 and J usage is TRBJ2-1; 7 nucleotides match TRBD1. The V segment lost 8 bases and the J segment 3 bases; nucleotides outside the gene matches: 4. The CDR3 consists of 13 residues. Germline CDR1 reads MNHEY; CDR2 reads SMNVEV (reference sequence). The CDR3 DNA follows: TGTGCCAGCCGAGGGGGCCGCTACAATGAGCAGTTCTTC. Translated, it gives CASRGGRYNEQFF.

The V gene is TRBV21-1, the J gene TRBJ1-5; no DNA check was done on the table's D call, TRBD1. TRBV21-1 is annotated as a pseudogene. The CDR3 sequence is 16 residues long. The CDR3, as DNA: TGTGCCAGCAGCCCCCGCCCAGGGTTGGGCAATCAGCCCCAGCATTTT. Translation gives CASSPRPGLGNQPQHF.

V is TRBV9 and J is TRBJ1-5, with a tentative D call TRBD1 (6 bases). V lost 3 bases to trimming and J lost 2 bases, with 12 bases between them. In germline, CDR1 is SGDLS, CDR2 YYNGEE. The length of the CDR3 is 15 residues. The CDR3 region is CASSERGGGNQPQHF. The CDR3, as DNA: TGTGCCAGCAGCGAAAGGGGGGGCGGCAATCAGCCCCAGCATTTT.

The V gene is TRBV30, the J gene TRBJ1-5; possible D gene TRBD1, 6 bases. Trimming cost V 4 bases and J 4 bases, with 11 bases left between them. The length of the CDR3 is 13 residues. Germline lookup yields CDR1 GTSNPN and CDR2 SVGIG (reference sequence). The CDR3 here is CAWTGTQNQPQHF. In nucleotides, the CDR3 is TGTGCCTGGACCGGGACACAAAATCAGCCCCAGCATTTT.